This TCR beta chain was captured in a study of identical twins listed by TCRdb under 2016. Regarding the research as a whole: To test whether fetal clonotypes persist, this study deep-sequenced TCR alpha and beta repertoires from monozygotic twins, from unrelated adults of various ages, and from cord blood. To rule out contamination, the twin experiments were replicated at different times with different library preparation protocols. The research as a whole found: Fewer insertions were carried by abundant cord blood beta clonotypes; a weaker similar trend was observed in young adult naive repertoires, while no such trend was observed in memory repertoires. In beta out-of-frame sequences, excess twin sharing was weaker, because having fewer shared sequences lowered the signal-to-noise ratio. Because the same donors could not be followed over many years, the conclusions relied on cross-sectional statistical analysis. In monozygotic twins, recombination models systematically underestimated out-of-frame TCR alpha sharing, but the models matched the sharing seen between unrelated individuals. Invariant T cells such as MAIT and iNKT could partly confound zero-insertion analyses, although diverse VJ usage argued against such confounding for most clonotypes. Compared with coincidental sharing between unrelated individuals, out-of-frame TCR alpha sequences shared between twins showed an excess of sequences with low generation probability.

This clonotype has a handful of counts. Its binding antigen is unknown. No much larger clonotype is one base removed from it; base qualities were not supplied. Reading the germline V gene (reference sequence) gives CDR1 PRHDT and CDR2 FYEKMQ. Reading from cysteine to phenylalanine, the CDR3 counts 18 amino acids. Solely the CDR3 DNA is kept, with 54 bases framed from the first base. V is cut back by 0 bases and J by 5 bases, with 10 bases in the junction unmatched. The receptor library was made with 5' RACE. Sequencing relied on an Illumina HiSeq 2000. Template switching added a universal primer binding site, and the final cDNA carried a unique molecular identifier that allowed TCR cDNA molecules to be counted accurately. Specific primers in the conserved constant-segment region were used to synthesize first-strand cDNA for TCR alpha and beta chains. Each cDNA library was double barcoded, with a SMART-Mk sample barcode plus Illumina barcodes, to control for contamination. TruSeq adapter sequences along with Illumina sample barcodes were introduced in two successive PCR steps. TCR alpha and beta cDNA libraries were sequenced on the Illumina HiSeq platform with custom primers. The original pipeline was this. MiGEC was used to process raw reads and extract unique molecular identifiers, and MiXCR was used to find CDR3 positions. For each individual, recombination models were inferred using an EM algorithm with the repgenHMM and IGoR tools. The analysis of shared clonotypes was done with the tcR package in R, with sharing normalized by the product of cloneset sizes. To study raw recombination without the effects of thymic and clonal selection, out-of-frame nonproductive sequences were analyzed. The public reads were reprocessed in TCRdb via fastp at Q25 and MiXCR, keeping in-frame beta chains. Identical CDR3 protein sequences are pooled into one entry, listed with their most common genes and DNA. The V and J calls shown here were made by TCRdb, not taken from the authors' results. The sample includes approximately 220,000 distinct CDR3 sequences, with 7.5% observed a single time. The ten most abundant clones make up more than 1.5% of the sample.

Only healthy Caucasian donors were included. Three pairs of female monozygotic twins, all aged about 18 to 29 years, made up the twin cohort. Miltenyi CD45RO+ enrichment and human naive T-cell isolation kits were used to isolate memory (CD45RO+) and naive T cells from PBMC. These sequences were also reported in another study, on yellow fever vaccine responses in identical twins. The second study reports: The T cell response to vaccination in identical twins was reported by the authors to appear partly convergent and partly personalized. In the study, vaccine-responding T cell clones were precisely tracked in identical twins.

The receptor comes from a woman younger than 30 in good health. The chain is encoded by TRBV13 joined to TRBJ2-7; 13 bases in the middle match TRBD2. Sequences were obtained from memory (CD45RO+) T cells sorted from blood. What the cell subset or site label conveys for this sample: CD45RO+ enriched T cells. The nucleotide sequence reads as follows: TGTGCCAGCAGCTTAGGTACTAGCGGGGGGGCCAAGTTCCACGAGCAGTACTTC. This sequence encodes CASSLGTSGGAKFHEQYF. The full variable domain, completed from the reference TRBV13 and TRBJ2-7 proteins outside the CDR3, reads AAGVIQSPRHLIKEKRETATLKCYPIPRHDTVYWYQQGPGQDPQFLISFYEKMQSDKGSIPDRFSAQQFSDYHSELNMSSLELGDSALYFCASSLGTSGGAKFHEQYFGPGTRLTVT.